Each of the 25 T cell receptor beta chains below was sequenced from the same sample in a study of blood T cell repertoires in COVID-19. Sequencing was performed with immunoSEQ multiplex PCR; in TCRdb, only in-frame clones are kept and a portion is missing. The data show around 250,000 clones, roughly 85% seen once. Source material: PBMCs or T cells enriched from blood (not recorded which). The receptors stem from a woman aged 45-59 years with acute COVID-19.

The V and J genes are TRBV29-1 and TRBJ2-7, with 11 bases lining up with TRBD1. V trimming: 3 bases; J trimming: 3 bases; junction bases outside the gene matches: 10. CDR3 length: 16 amino acids. The V gene's germline CDR1 is SQVTM and CDR2 ANQGSEA. For the CDR3, the DNA is TGCAGCGTTGATGAGGGGACAGGGGGAAGTCTCTACGAGCAGTACTTC. Residues: CSVDEGTGGSLYEQYF.

This chain links TRBV9 with TRBJ1-2; TRBD1 is a possible D gene (6 bases). The V end was cut by 0 bases, the J end by 0 bases, with 18 bases between. The CDR3 consists of 18 residues. Germline CDR1 SGDLS, CDR2 YYNGEE. CDR3 region: CASSVVDQGISSNYGYTF. The CDR3 nucleotides read TGTGCCAGCAGCGTAGTCGACCAGGGGATATCATCTAACTATGGCTACACCTTC.

This clone was recorded a few times. J is TRBJ1-5 and V is TRBV19; tentatively, D is TRBD1 (6 bases). In germline, CDR1 is LNHDA, CDR2 SQIVND (reference sequence). The CDR3 spans 14 residues. V lost 3 bases, J lost 9 bases, and 15 bases lay in between. This CDR3 is CASSISDRTGPQHF. The CDR3 DNA reads TGTGCCAGTAGTATTTCAGACAGGACGGGGCCCCAGCATTTT.

This clone was detected once. CDR3 loop: CAISSGDNYGYTF. As DNA, the CDR3 is TGTGCCATCAGCTCGGGAGACAACTATGGCTACACCTTC. The chain carries TRBV10-3 and TRBJ1-2; D is ambiguous. The germline V gene has CDR1 ENHRY and CDR2 SYGVKD. Trimming removed 6 bases at V and 2 bases at J, with 10 bases between. The CDR3 loop spans 13 amino acids.

The chain is built from TRBV6-1 and TRBJ2-2; a weak D match, TRBD2 (6 bases). The CDR3 contains 15 residues. The V end lost 0 bases, the J end lost 4 bases, and 9 bases lay between the germline ends. Germline V gene data show CDR1 as MNHNS and CDR2 as SASEGT. The CDR3 DNA follows: TGTGCCAGCAGTGAAGCGGCGGGACCCACCGGGGAGCTGTTTTTT. It codes for CASSEAAGPTGELFF.

The CDR3 coding sequence is TGTGCCAGCAGTTTCTCAACTAATGAAAAACTGTTTTTT. Protein: CASSFSTNEKLFF. The V and J genes are TRBV28 and TRBJ1-4; D unresolved. CDR3 length equals 13 residues. The germline CDR1 and CDR2 sequences are MDHEN and SYDVKM. The V gene lost 3 bases and the J gene lost 0 bases, with 2 bases spanning the gap.

This chain uses TRBV13 with TRBJ2-1; D ambiguous. Looked up from germline, CDR1 is PRHDT and CDR2 is FYEKMQ (reference sequence). Trimming took 6 bases from V and 6 from J, leaving 9 bases between them. The CDR3 is 12 amino acids. CDR3 coding DNA: TGTGCCAGCAGACTCGGCGGCAATGAGCAGTTCTTC. Encoded protein: CASRLGGNEQFF.

The chain uses TRBV18 and TRBJ1-1; TRBD1 aligns across 7 bases. Germline V gene lookup returns CDR1 KGHSH and CDR2 LQKENI. Trimming removed 0 bases from V and 4 bases from J; junction bases left unmatched: 2. CDR3 length: 14 residues. The CDR3 here is CASSPPRQGTEAFF. The CDR3 DNA sequence: TGTGCCAGCTCACCACCGAGACAGGGCACTGAAGCTTTCTTT.

On this clone itself: The sample contains more than one DNA sequence encoding this CDR3. The chain carries TRBV18 and TRBJ1-2; tentative D call: TRBD1 (6 bases). The length of the CDR3 is 13 residues. Trimming pared 3 bases from V and 5 bases from J, leaving 10 bases between. CDR1 is KGHSH, CDR2 LQKENI, per germline. CDR3 DNA: TGTGCCAGCTCACCTCCAGGGGAGTATGGCTACACCTTC. Protein: CASSPPGEYGYTF.

The table lists this clone with a few counts. This chain connects TRBV12-3 or TRBV12-4 to TRBJ2-3; D is ambiguous. Trimming took off 7 bases at V and 4 bases at J, with 12 bases between the two ends. The CDR3 totals 13 residues. The CDR3 bases are TGTGCCAGCACCATCACGCTAGCAGATACGCAGTATTTT. Translating it yields CASTITLADTQYF.

This clone was recorded a few times. The CDR3 DNA follows: TGTGCCAGCAGCCTGAACAGAAGAGGCTACACCTTC. This gives the protein CASSLNRRGYTF. V and J are TRBV11-2 and TRBJ1-2; D call uncertain. The CDR3 consists of 12 residues. Trimming stripped 5 bases from V and 8 bases from J, with 12 bases between. CDR1 is SGHAT and CDR2 is FQNNGV in the germline V gene.

A few counts support this clone. The gene calls are TRBV6-5 and TRBJ2-7; TRBD2 matches at 12 bases. Germline trimming cut 5 bases from V and 2 bases from J; bases unmatched to any gene: 4. The CDR3 runs to 15 residues. Germline V gene sequence: CDR1 MNHEY, CDR2 SVGAGI. The CDR3 coding sequence is TGTGCCAGCAGTCTAGCGGGGGGGCCCCCCTACGAGCAGTACTTC. It is translated as CASSLAGGPPYEQYF.

The chain combines TRBV9 with TRBJ2-7; TRBD1 is a possible D gene (5 bases). The CDR3 loop spans 14 amino acids. With 0 bases removed from V and 4 bases from J, the gap between germline ends came to 11 bases. The V gene's germline CDR1 is SGDLS and CDR2 YYNGEE. The CDR3 spells CASSVGDSEYEQYF. The CDR3 DNA reads TGTGCCAGCAGCGTAGGCGACAGCGAATACGAGCAGTACTTC. Using reference TRBV9 and TRBJ2-7 for the parts outside the CDR3, the full variable domain is DSGVTQTPKHLITATGQRVTLRCSPRSGDLSVYWYQQSLDQGLQFLIQYYNGEERAKGNILERFSAQQFPDLHSELNLSSLELGDSALYFCASSVGDSEYEQYFGPGTRLTVT.

In its sample, this clone was seen a few times. The chain combines TRBV30 with TRBJ2-5, with a weak D call TRBD1 (6 bases). There are 14 residues in the CDR3. Germline loops: CDR1 GTSNPN, CDR2 SVGIG (reference sequence). Trimming pared 0 bases from V and 0 bases from J, leaving 8 bases between. The DNA for the CDR3 is TGTGCCTGGAGTGTAGGGGGAAACCAAGAGACCCAGTACTTC. Translated: CAWSVGGNQETQYF.

The chain recombines TRBV3-1 (or the pseudogene TRBV3-2) with TRBJ1-2, with TRBD1 as a possible D gene (5 bases). V dropped 1 base and J dropped 11 bases, with 11 bases sitting between them. Per germline, CDR1 LGHDT and CDR2 YNNKEL (reference sequence). The CDR3 covers 12 residues. The CDR3 loop is CASSQAGSRYTF. CDR3 coding DNA: TGTGCCAGCAGCCAAGCAGGGTCGAGGTACACCTTC.

This chain links TRBV29-1 with TRBJ2-4, with D tentatively TRBD2 (5 bases). CDR3 length: 12 amino acids. V was shortened by 7 bases and J by 1 base, with 8 bases between the two germline ends. The germline V gene has CDR1 SQVTM and CDR2 ANQGSEA. The CDR3 reads CSGGEAKNIQYF. DNA for the CDR3: TGCAGCGGGGGAGAGGCCAAAAACATTCAGTACTTC.

The genes are TRBV18 and TRBJ1-2, with D tentatively TRBD1 (5 bases). The V gene's germline CDR1 is KGHSH and CDR2 LQKENI. The CDR3 is 16 residues long. V gave up 2 bases and J gave up 2 bases, with 15 bases separating them. CDR3 DNA sequence: TGTGCCAGCTCACCATCCCAGGGAATGCTAAACTATGGCTACACCTTC. Translated, it gives CASSPSQGMLNYGYTF.

The J gene is TRBJ1-5, the V gene TRBV18; 7 positions match TRBD1. CDR1 is KGHSH, CDR2 LQKENI, per germline. This CDR3 region has 13 residues. V dropped 6 bases and J dropped 3; count of bases not matched to a gene: 2. CDR3 nucleotide sequence: TGTGCCAGCTCGCAGGGGGTCAATCAGCCCCAGCATTTT. Protein sequence: CASSQGVNQPQHF.

In this sample, this clone turned up once. V gene TRBV30 combines with J gene TRBJ1-1; 12 nucleotides agree with TRBD1. V was clipped by 8 bases and J by 4 bases; unmatched bases: 2. This CDR3 region has 12 residues. CDR1 is GTSNPN and CDR2 is SVGIG in the germline V gene (reference sequence). The CDR3 is CARDRGPTEAFF. CDR3 bases: TGTGCCCGGGACAGGGGGCCCACTGAAGCTTTCTTT.

The chain uses TRBV5-1 and TRBJ1-1; D perhaps matches TRBD1 (5 bases). V shed 4 bases and J shed 5 bases, with 15 bases lying between them. The germline V gene has CDR1 SGHRS and CDR2 YFSETQ. The length of the CDR3 is 14 residues. CDR3 nucleotides: TGCGCCAGCAGCAGGGACGGGAGGGGTACTGAAGCTTTCTTT. Translation gives CASSRDGRGTEAFF. Full variable domain (missing parts from reference TRBV5-1 and TRBJ1-1): KAGVTQTPRYLIKTRGQQVTLSCSPISGHRSVSWYQQTPGQGLQFLFEYFSETQRNKGNFPGRFSGRQFSNSRSEMNVSTLELGDSALYLCASSRDGRGTEAFFGQGTRLTVV.

The CDR3 DNA follows: TGTGCCAGCAGGCGACAGGGGGCTGCTAATGAAAAACTGTTTTTT. Protein: CASRRQGAANEKLFF. V usage is TRBV27 and J usage is TRBJ1-4; TRBD1 aligns across 10 bases. This CDR3 has 15 amino acids. After removal of 6 bases from V and 3 bases from J, the junction contained 4 bases not matched to a gene. Germline V gene sequence: CDR1 MNHEY, CDR2 SMNVEV (reference sequence).

This clone was seen just once. The chain recombines TRBV7-2 with TRBJ1-3, with D maybe TRBD1 (5 bases). The CDR3 is made up of 13 amino acids. From germline, CDR1 is SGHTA and CDR2 FQGNSA. V lost 6 bases to trimming and J lost 3 bases, with 9 bases between them. The CDR3: CASSRQNGNTIYF. CDR3 in DNA: TGTGCCAGCAGTAGACAGAATGGAAACACCATATATTTT.

The V gene is TRBV11-2, the J gene TRBJ2-7; 7 nucleotides line up with TRBD2. Trimming took 2 bases from V and 6 from J; bases not matched to a gene: 10. CDR1 is SGHAT, CDR2 FQNNGV, per germline. CDR3 length: 15 residues. The DNA of the CDR3 is TGTGCCAGCAGCTTAAGGGCAGGGAGGGTCTCCGAGCAGTACTTC. The encoded protein is CASSLRAGRVSEQYF.

The J gene is TRBJ2-7, the V gene TRBV7-9; weak D call: TRBD2 (6 bases). V was pared by 0 bases and J by 6 bases, with 12 bases between. Germline CDR1 is SEHNR and CDR2 is FQNEAQ (reference sequence). The CDR3 has 14 amino acids. The CDR3 protein is CASSLAEGPGEQYF. CDR3 DNA sequence: TGTGCCAGCAGCTTAGCGGAGGGACCGGGCGAGCAGTACTTC.

In its sample, this clone was seen once. The J gene is TRBJ1-2, the V gene TRBV9; 8 bases are shared with TRBD1. The CDR3 is made up of 14 amino acids. V lost 3 bases to trimming and J lost 3 bases; unmatched junction nucleotides: 4. CDR1 is SGDLS and CDR2 is YYNGEE in the germline V gene. The CDR3 reads CASSATGEDYGYTF. As DNA, the CDR3 is TGTGCCAGCAGCGCGACAGGGGAGGACTATGGCTACACCTTC.